The clone carrying this T cell receptor (beta chain) came up once. This sample was taken from a study of blood T cell repertoires in COVID-19. At the level of the study: Acute and convalescent COVID-19 specimens originated in the United States, Italy and Spain. T cells, B-cell-depleted T cells, or PBMCs provided the cDNA or gDNA that served as material.

The germline V gene encodes CDR1 SGDLS and CDR2 YYNGEE. The CDR3 covers 21 residues. Trimming removed 3 bases from V and 6 bases from J; junction bases left unmatched: 27. In the original processing: From reference gene primer amplification, estimates of nucleated cell counts were derived. Produced via immunoSEQ multiplex PCR; TCRdb's table is partial and in-frame only. D and trimming were read from the DNA, whereas the V and J calls and clone size are those reported in that table. In the table there are approximately 300,000 clones, about 84% of which are singletons. The chain links TRBV9 to TRBJ1-1; 9 bases map to TRBD1. This clonotype originated in a woman between 45 and 60 years old with acute or convalescent COVID-19. The sequencing sample was made of peripheral blood. CDR3 sequence (DNA): TGTGCCAGCAGCGGGGATCCACCCGGGACAGGGAAGGGGGTGACGGTCCCTGAAGCTTTCTTT. It encodes CASSGDPPGTGKGVTVPEAFF.